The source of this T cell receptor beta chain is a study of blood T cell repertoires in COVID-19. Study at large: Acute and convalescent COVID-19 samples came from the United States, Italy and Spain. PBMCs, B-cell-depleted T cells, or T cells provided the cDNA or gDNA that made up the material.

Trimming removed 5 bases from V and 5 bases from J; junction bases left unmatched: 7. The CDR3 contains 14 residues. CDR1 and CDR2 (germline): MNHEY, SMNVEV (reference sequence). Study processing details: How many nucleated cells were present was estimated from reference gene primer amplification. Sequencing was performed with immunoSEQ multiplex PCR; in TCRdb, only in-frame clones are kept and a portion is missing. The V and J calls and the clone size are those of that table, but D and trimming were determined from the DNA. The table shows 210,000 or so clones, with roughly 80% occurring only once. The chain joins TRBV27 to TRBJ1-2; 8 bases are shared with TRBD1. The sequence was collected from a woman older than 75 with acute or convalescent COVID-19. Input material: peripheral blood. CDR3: CASSQDRGPYGYTF. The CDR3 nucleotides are TGTGCCAGCAGTCAAGACAGGGGTCCGTATGGCTACACCTTC.